This T cell receptor beta chain was captured by sequencing in a study of blood T cell repertoires in COVID-19. The assay was immunoSEQ multiplex PCR, and TCRdb's table has in-frame clones only and misses some. The table includes 350,000 to 400,000 clones, roughly nine tenths detected once. The CDR3 has 16 amino acids. Trimming cost V 4 bases and J 0 bases; bases outside gene matches: 6. Looked up from germline, CDR1 is SGHKS and CDR2 is YYEKEE (reference sequence). This chain joins TRBV5-5 and TRBJ1-4, with 7 bases matching TRBD1. This receptor was obtained from a woman aged 30 to 39 who had recovered from COVID-19. Sample: PBMCs or T cells enriched from blood (not recorded which). CDR3 bases: TGTGCCAGCAGCCCCGACAGGGTCACAACTAATGAAAAACTGTTTTTT. As protein: CASSPDRVTTNEKLFF.